Detailed here is one TCR beta chain. As yet, its antigen is unknown. V lost 0 bases and J 7 bases, leaving 19 bases between the germline ends. Germline V gene data show CDR1 as LGHNA and CDR2 as YNFKEQ. The CDR3 covers 16 residues. This sample was included in a study of response to subunit inactivated influenza vaccine. TCRdb ran MiXCR on the RT-PCR reads and lists one entry per CDR3 protein. The sample includes over 800,000 distinct CDR3 sequences, about 20% of them seen just once. Study outcomes and limitations: The study's authors posited that every seasonal influenza vaccination enlists few new T cells.

The source material was PBMCs from blood, sampled 5 days after vaccination. This clonotype originated in a man aged 45-60 years who received an inactivated influenza vaccine. The chain carries TRBV4-2 and TRBJ2-7; a possible D gene is TRBD2 (5 bases). CDR3 DNA: TGTGCCAGCAGCCAAGACTGGACTGCCCTTTCGGGTGAGCAGTACTTC. Residues: CASSQDWTALSGEQYF.